These 27 T cell receptor beta chains originate from one sample sequenced in a study of shared clonotypes between healthy human individuals. Assay used: immunoSEQ multiplex PCR; TCRdb lists only in-frame clones, some missing. The profile covers about 2.4 million clones, with approximately 94% appearing a single time and 0.36% taken by the ten largest. The material sequenced was naive CD4+ T cells from PBMCs. Subset noted: CD45RA+ positively selected. The receptors were gathered from a man between 18 and 35 years old in good health. Some clones in this sample may be carry-over from other donors' samples.

The chain has TRBV5-1 and TRBJ2-7; D unclear. Germline V gene lookup returns CDR1 SGHRS and CDR2 YFSETQ. This CDR3 is built from 14 residues. Trimming removed 0 bases from V and 6 bases from J, with 13 bases in between. Here the CDR3 DNA reads TGCGCCAGCAGCTTGGACCTTGGGCGACCCGAGCAGTACTTC. It yields the protein CASSLDLGRPEQYF.

This chain's CDR3 is CASSPSAGGETQYF. In DNA, the CDR3 is TGTGCCAGCTCACCATCCGCGGGAGGAGAGACCCAGTACTTC. V gene TRBV18 combines with J gene TRBJ2-5; 8 nucleotides align to TRBD2. The CDR3 is 14 amino acids. V was pared by 2 bases and J by 4 bases, with 3 bases of the junction left unmatched. The V gene's germline CDR1 is KGHSH and CDR2 LQKENI. The entire variable domain, with the rest obtained from reference TRBV18 and TRBJ2-5, is as follows: NAGVMQNPRHLVRRRGQEARLRCSPMKGHSHVYWYRQLPEEGLKFMVYLQKENIIDESGMPKERFSAEFPKEGPSILRIQQVVRGDSAAYFCASSPSAGGETQYFGPGTRLLVL.

The chain is built from TRBV7-9 and TRBJ2-3; TRBD1 aligns across 10 bases. Trimming at V came to 5 bases and at J to 4 bases, leaving 9 bases not matched to a gene. The CDR3 loop spans 16 amino acids. Germline V gene data show CDR1 as SEHNR and CDR2 as FQNEAQ (reference sequence). CDR3 in DNA: TGTGCCAGCAGCCCCAAGCCGGACAGGGGGGCAGATACGCAGTATTTT. Protein: CASSPKPDRGADTQYF.

V and J are TRBV28 and TRBJ2-7, with a possible D match to TRBD2 (6 bases). Germline V gene sequence: CDR1 MDHEN, CDR2 SYDVKM. Between the trimmed V and J ends, which lost 8 bases and 7 bases, there was a span of 21 bases. The CDR3 length is 14 residues. The CDR3 loop reads CASRSGTQRREQYF. Here the CDR3 DNA reads TGTGCCAGCCGTTCCGGGACTCAAAGGAGGGAGCAGTACTTC.

The chain couples TRBV6-5 to TRBJ2-4; no clear D gene. Germline CDR1 MNHEY, CDR2 SVGAGI. This CDR3 region has 12 residues. Trimming removed 7 bases at V and 4 bases at J, with 8 bases between. The CDR3: CASKDGKNIQYF. CDR3 nucleotide sequence: TGTGCCAGCAAGGACGGGAAAAACATTCAGTACTTC.

J is TRBJ2-1 and V is TRBV11-2; D is undetermined. The germline V and J ends were trimmed by 6 bases and 3 bases, with 21 bases remaining between them. Germline V gene data show CDR1 as SGHAT and CDR2 as FQNNGV. CDR3 length equals 17 residues. The CDR3 DNA sequence: TGTGCCAGCAGTCTTCCTCCGGGCCGACGCCGCTACAATGAGCAGTTCTTC. Protein: CASSLPPGRRRYNEQFF. Using reference TRBV11-2 and TRBJ2-1 for the parts outside the CDR3, the full variable domain is EAGVAQSPRYKIIEKRQSVAFWCNPISGHATLYWYQQILGQGPKLLIQFQNNGVVDDSQLPKDRFSAERLKGVDSTLKIQPAKLEDSAVYLCASSLPPGRRRYNEQFFGPGTRLTVL.

There are a few counts of this clone. The chain couples TRBV30 to TRBJ1-2; D not resolved. V lost 3 bases and J lost 4, with 15 bases in between. Looked up from germline, CDR1 is GTSNPN and CDR2 is SVGIG (reference sequence). This CDR3 comprises 14 residues. CDR3 loop: CAWRTGPAGYGYTF. In DNA form, the CDR3 reads TGTGCCTGGAGAACGGGCCCGGCGGGCTATGGCTACACCTTC.

With regard to this clone: In the same sample, other DNA sequences code for this CDR3. The chain combines TRBV19 with TRBJ1-1; TRBD1 agrees at 11 bases. The CDR3 loop spans 15 amino acids. Germline loops: CDR1 LNHDA, CDR2 SQIVND (reference sequence). After removal of 3 bases from V and 2 bases from J, the junction contained 2 bases not matched to a gene. The CDR3: CASSIRTGGNTEAFF. The CDR3, as DNA: TGTGCCAGTAGTATTAGGACAGGGGGCAACACTGAAGCTTTCTTT.

V usage is TRBV2 and J usage is TRBJ2-7; D might be TRBD1 or TRBD2, each matching 5 bases. The CDR3 consists of 14 residues. Germline V gives CDR1 SNHLY, CDR2 FYNNEI. Deletions cut 2 bases from V and 0 bases from J, with 8 bases between. The CDR3 DNA sequence: TGTGCCAGCAGTGAATCGAGGGGCTCCTACGAGCAGTACTTC. Translating gives CASSESRGSYEQYF.

This clone appeared a single time. The chain is built from TRBV18 and TRBJ2-3; 8 nucleotides agree with TRBD2. From germline, CDR1 is KGHSH and CDR2 LQKENI. This CDR3 comprises 14 residues. V was clipped by 1 base and J by 11 bases; unmatched bases: 8. The CDR3 loop is CASSPRAGAREQYF. The CDR3 DNA reads as TGTGCCAGCTCACCACGAGCGGGAGCAAGAGAGCAGTATTTT. Full variable domain (remainder filled in from reference TRBV18 and TRBJ2-3): NAGVMQNPRHLVRRRGQEARLRCSPMKGHSHVYWYRQLPEEGLKFMVYLQKENIIDESGMPKERFSAEFPKEGPSILRIQQVVRGDSAAYFCASSPRAGAREQYFGPGTRLTVL.

The chain employs TRBV10-2 and TRBJ1-2, with D hard to call. The CDR3 contains 11 residues. In germline, CDR1 is WSHSY, CDR2 SAAADI. V lost 8 bases and J lost 1, with 5 bases in between. CDR3 in amino acids: CASGVNYGYTF. The CDR3 nucleotides are TGCGCCAGCGGGGTTAACTATGGCTACACCTTC.

This rearrangement joins TRBV29-1 to TRBJ2-5; tentative D call: TRBD2 (5 bases). Germline V gene sequence: CDR1 SQVTM, CDR2 ANQGSEA. This CDR3 contains 13 residues. The V end was cut by 3 bases, the J end by 1 base, with 9 bases between. This chain's CDR3 is CSVDRGSQETQYF. The CDR3 DNA reads TGCAGCGTTGACCGGGGTAGCCAAGAGACCCAGTACTTC.

This chain uses TRBV6-4 with TRBJ2-3; TRBD1 agrees at 7 bases. This CDR3 contains 13 residues. The germline V gene has CDR1 MRHNA and CDR2 SNTAGT. Trimming at V came to 1 base and at J to 6 bases, leaving 1 base not matched to a gene. The CDR3 DNA reads as TGTGCCAGCAGTGACTTCAGGGGGGATACGCAGTATTTT. It is translated as CASSDFRGDTQYF.

The chain employs TRBV27 and TRBJ2-7; 15 positions match TRBD2. V shed 4 bases and J 3 bases; nucleotides not matched to a gene: 25. The CDR3 extends over 23 amino acids. The V gene's germline CDR1 is MNHEY and CDR2 SMNVEV (reference sequence). As DNA, the CDR3 is TGTGCCAGCAGTTACCACAGGACAAAGGCGGGACTAGCGGGAGGTCCCCAGAACTACGAGCAGTACTTC. The encoded protein is CASSYHRTKAGLAGGPQNYEQYF.

The chain uses TRBV7-9 and TRBJ2-2, with 7 bases identical to TRBD1. V was pared by 4 bases and J by 1 base, with 3 bases of the junction left unmatched. This CDR3 is 15 amino acids long. Germline CDR1 reads SEHNR; CDR2 reads FQNEAQ (reference sequence). CDR3 nucleotides: TGTGCCAGCAGCTACGGGACAGAGAACACCGGGGAGCTGTTTTTT. Encoded protein: CASSYGTENTGELFF.

A word on this clone: The same CDR3 arises from other DNA sequences in this sample as well. The rearrangement links TRBV5-6 to TRBJ2-7, with TRBD1 matching 8 bases. The CDR3 is made up of 14 amino acids. Germline V gene lookup returns CDR1 SGHDT and CDR2 YYEEEE. J gave up 3 bases and V 2 bases, and 4 bases lay outside the gene matches. CDR3 nucleotide sequence: TGTGCCAGCAGCTTTCGAGACAGGGGCTACGAGCAGTACTTC. Its translation: CASSFRDRGYEQYF.

The V call is TRBV15, the J call TRBJ2-2; D is undetermined. The CDR3 consists of 14 residues. Trimming cost V 0 bases and J 7 bases, with 9 bases left between them. Germline V lookup: CDR1 LNHNV, CDR2 YYDKDF (reference sequence). The CDR3: CATSRDHGGGELFF. In DNA, the CDR3 is TGTGCCACCAGCAGAGATCATGGTGGCGGGGAGCTGTTTTTT.

The chain is built from TRBV6-5 and TRBJ2-3; tentative D call: TRBD2 (5 bases). V dropped 5 bases and J dropped 0 bases, with 9 bases sitting between them. The germline V gene encodes CDR1 MNHEY and CDR2 SVGAGI. This CDR3 is built from 14 residues. The CDR3 is CASSRADSTDTQYF. CDR3 DNA: TGTGCCAGCAGTCGAGCGGATAGCACAGATACGCAGTATTTT.

V gene TRBV5-1 combines with J gene TRBJ2-1, with 13 positions matching TRBD2. V dropped 3 bases and J dropped 9; count of bases not matched to a gene: 3. Germline CDR1 and CDR2: SGHRS and YFSETQ. The CDR3 spans 14 residues. CDR3 region: CASSSTSGRAEQFF. For the CDR3, the DNA is TGCGCCAGCAGCTCAACTAGCGGGAGGGCTGAGCAGTTCTTC. Full variable domain (remainder filled in from reference TRBV5-1 and TRBJ2-1): KAGVTQTPRYLIKTRGQQVTLSCSPISGHRSVSWYQQTPGQGLQFLFEYFSETQRNKGNFPGRFSGRQFSNSRSEMNVSTLELGDSALYLCASSSTSGRAEQFFGPGTRLTVL.

The rearrangement links TRBV4-2 to TRBJ2-7; TRBD2 matches at 15 bases. The V segment lost 4 bases and the J segment 3 bases; nucleotides outside the gene matches: 13. Germline CDR1 is LGHNA and CDR2 is YNFKEQ. The CDR3 spans 19 residues. Here the CDR3 reads CASSLLDPGLAGGIYEQYF. In DNA, the CDR3 is TGTGCCAGCAGCCTCCTCGATCCGGGACTAGCGGGAGGAATCTACGAGCAGTACTTC.

This rearrangement joins TRBV28 to TRBJ1-5, with TRBD1 identical over 7 bases. The J segment lost 3 bases and the V segment lost 3 bases, leaving 5 bases of the junction unmatched. Germline V gene data show CDR1 as MDHEN and CDR2 as SYDVKM. The CDR3 contains 15 residues. The CDR3 DNA reads as TGTGCCAGCAGTTTCACAGGGGCCCCCAATCAGCCCCAGCATTTT. Its protein is CASSFTGAPNQPQHF.

This clone was seen just once. The chain is built from TRBV11-3 and TRBJ2-1, with 7 bases aligning to TRBD2. Looked up from germline, CDR1 is SGHNT and CDR2 is YENEEA. The CDR3 length is 16 residues. J gave up 0 bases and V 5 bases, and 7 bases lay outside the gene matches. DNA of the CDR3: TGTGCCAGCAGCCTCCGGGGCGGGAGCTCCTACAATGAGCAGTTCTTC. Residues: CASSLRGGSSYNEQFF.

CDR3 coding DNA: TGTGCCAGCAGCTTAGAACAGACGAACACTGAAGCTTTCTTT. Protein: CASSLEQTNTEAFF. The chain recombines TRBV7-3 with TRBJ1-1; D gene uncertain. Germline values: CDR1 SGHTA, CDR2 FQGTGA. The length of the CDR3 is 14 residues. V lost 2 bases to trimming and J lost 1 base, with 8 bases between them.

This sequence joins TRBV5-1 and TRBJ2-5, with 10 bases identical to TRBD1. With V trimmed by 1 base and J by 5 bases, 11 bases remained unmatched. The CDR3 consists of 17 residues. CDR1 and CDR2 from the germline V gene are SGHRS and YFSETQ. In DNA form, the CDR3 reads TGCGCCAGCAGCTTGCAACCCGCCGGGGGACAGGGGGAGACCCAGTACTTC. Protein sequence: CASSLQPAGGQGETQYF.

The gene calls are TRBV30 and TRBJ1-2, with D unclear. This CDR3 is 13 amino acids long. The V end was cut by 0 bases, the J end by 2 bases, with 7 bases between. Germline CDR1 GTSNPN, CDR2 SVGIG (reference sequence). Written as DNA, the CDR3 is TGTGCCTGGAGTGTTAACCGAAACTATGGCTACACCTTC. This sequence encodes CAWSVNRNYGYTF.

This clone turned up a few times. Distinct nucleotide sequences in the sample also encode this CDR3. The V call is TRBV5-1, the J call TRBJ2-5; tentatively, D is TRBD2 (6 bases). Germline V lookup: CDR1 SGHRS, CDR2 YFSETQ. This CDR3 region has 14 residues. V was pared by 2 bases and J by 4 bases, with 12 bases between. Here the CDR3 DNA reads TGCGCCAGCAGCTTAGGAGGGCCGGGAGAGACCCAGTACTTC. Encoded protein: CASSLGGPGETQYF.

This rearrangement joins TRBV7-6 to TRBJ2-7, with 13 bases fitting TRBD2. Germline V gives CDR1 SGHVS, CDR2 FNYEAQ. The J segment lost 5 bases and the V segment lost 5 bases, leaving 9 bases of the junction unmatched. This CDR3 comprises 16 residues. CDR3 residues: CASSPRTSGSIDEQYF. In DNA, the CDR3 is TGTGCCAGCAGCCCCCGGACTAGCGGGAGTATCGACGAGCAGTACTTC.